This TCR beta chain was recorded in a study of response to subunit inactivated influenza vaccine. Comments on this clonotype: No antigen is known for it.

CDR1 is SGHTA and CDR2 is FQGNSA in the germline V gene. This CDR3 comprises 13 residues. The V and J ends lost 1 base and 12 bases, in that order; junction bases with no gene match: 4. Study-level findings and limits: It was suggested by the authors that few new T cells are recruited by each seasonal influenza vaccination.

One entry per CDR3 protein results from TCRdb running MiXCR on the RT-PCR reads. Among 700,000 to 800,000 distinct CDR3 sequences listed, under 20% were seen once. This TCR was recovered from a man between 45 and 60 years old who received an inactivated influenza vaccine. The material sequenced was PBMCs from blood, taken 5 days after vaccination. The chain links TRBV7-2 to TRBJ2-3, with 10 nucleotides matching TRBD2. The CDR3 region has the DNA TGTGCCAGCAGCTTAGAGCGGGGGGGCTCCCAGTATTTT. This encodes CASSLERGGSQYF.